This T cell receptor (beta chain) is drawn from a study of CD8 T cell repertoires and HIV-1 epitope variants. Across the study: Cultures ran less than 12 days, with IL-2, IL-7 and IL-15 added on days 3 and 7.

The CDR3 runs 19 residues. With V trimmed by 4 bases and J by 0 bases, 14 bases remained unmatched. Germline CDR1 SGHRS, CDR2 YFSETQ. This clone was counted between two and nine times. What it recognizes is unknown. The study, taken as a whole, reports: Five clonotypes recognized Nef KF9, one HW9, none TAALDMSHF.

Clones were sequenced by immunoSEQ multiplex PCR, and TCRdb holds only the in-frame ones, with some missing. The table shows a few thousand clones, with roughly three fifths occurring only once. The TCR comes from a male donor with HIV. The chain employs TRBV5-1 and TRBJ2-4, with 9 bases lining up with TRBD1. Material for sequencing was cultured CD8+ T cells derived from PBMCs. The CDR3 loop reads CASSPEKGTGSLAKNIQYF. CDR3 bases: TGCGCCAGCAGCCCGGAGAAAGGGACAGGGTCCTTAGCCAAAAACATTCAGTACTTC.